These 28 T cell receptor beta chains share one sample of origin, sequenced in a study of blood T cell repertoires in COVID-19. This table comes from immunoSEQ multiplex PCR, and its TCRdb copy is limited to in-frame clones, with some not included. The table lists roughly 160,000 clones, over 75% of them singletons. Specimen: PBMCs or T cells enriched from blood (not recorded which). These receptors were obtained from a woman between 50 and 59 years old who had recovered from COVID-19.

V gene TRBV21-1 combines with J gene TRBJ2-7; TRBD1 is taken as the D call from the table, unchecked against the DNA. TRBV21-1 is described as a pseudogene. The CDR3 covers 16 residues. The DNA for the CDR3 is TGTGCCAGCAGCAAAGGGCACAGGAAAAGCTCCTACGAGCAGTACTTC. Amino acid sequence: CASSKGHRKSSYEQYF.

The gene calls are TRBV15 and TRBJ1-4; D is unresolved. This CDR3 region has 13 residues. Between the trimmed V and J ends, which lost 4 bases and 0 bases, there was a span of 3 bases. Germline CDR1 is LNHNV and CDR2 is YYDKDF (reference sequence). This CDR3 is CATSITTNEKLFF. In DNA form, the CDR3 reads TGTGCCACCAGCATAACAACTAATGAAAAACTGTTTTTT.

This sequence joins TRBV5-1 and TRBJ2-1; D may be TRBD2 (7 bases). The V and J ends lost 3 bases and 0 bases respectively, with 22 bases between them. Germline values: CDR1 SGHRS, CDR2 YFSETQ. The CDR3 covers 19 residues. The CDR3 is CASSWPGLAEGGSYNEQFF. In DNA form, the CDR3 reads TGCGCCAGCAGCTGGCCTGGGCTAGCGGAAGGGGGCTCCTACAATGAGCAGTTCTTC. The complete variable domain, with remaining parts taken from reference TRBV5-1 and TRBJ2-1, reads KAGVTQTPRYLIKTRGQQVTLSCSPISGHRSVSWYQQTPGQGLQFLFEYFSETQRNKGNFPGRFSGRQFSNSRSEMNVSTLELGDSALYLCASSWPGLAEGGSYNEQFFGPGTRLTVL.

The gene calls are TRBV4-2 and TRBJ2-7, with TRBD2 matching over 14 bases. CDR3 length: 16 residues. The germline gives CDR1 LGHNA, CDR2 YNFKEQ. Trimming at V came to 3 bases and at J to 8 bases, leaving 9 bases not matched to a gene. CDR3 sequence reads: CASSQPGTSGRFKQYF. CDR3 in DNA: TGTGCCAGCAGCCAGCCCGGGACTAGCGGGAGATTCAAGCAGTACTTC.

The J gene is TRBJ1-2, the V gene TRBV25-1; possibly TRBD1 for D (5 bases). The V gene lost 3 bases and the J gene lost 2 bases, with 13 bases spanning the gap. CDR1 is MGHDK, CDR2 SYGVNS, per germline. This CDR3 region has 15 residues. CDR3 region: CASSDERAGNYGYTF. The CDR3 DNA sequence: TGTGCCAGCAGTGACGAGCGGGCAGGGAACTATGGCTACACCTTC.

The chain uses TRBV11-3 and TRBJ2-1; 13 bases are a match to TRBD2. Germline-derived CDR1 and CDR2 are SGHNT and YENEEA. Trimming at V came to 4 bases and at J to 12 bases, leaving 18 bases not matched to a gene. The CDR3 contains 18 residues. As DNA, the CDR3 is TGTGCCAGCAGCTCCCCCCGAGCCGGGACTAGCGGGGCGGGGGGGCAGTTCTTC. Amino acid sequence: CASSSPRAGTSGAGGQFF.

V usage is TRBV7-6 and J usage is TRBJ2-7, with D possibly matching TRBD1 (6 bases). V was pared by 2 bases and J by 2 bases, with 19 bases between. CDR1 is SGHVS, CDR2 FNYEAQ, per germline. The CDR3 length is 17 residues. The CDR3: CASSLYAFRDTAYEQYF. CDR3 DNA sequence: TGTGCCAGCAGCTTATATGCCTTCCGGGACACAGCCTACGAGCAGTACTTC.

A few counts support this clone. V and J are TRBV6-5 and TRBJ2-1, with D perhaps TRBD2 (5 bases). CDR1 and CDR2 (germline): MNHEY, SVGAGI. The CDR3 length is 15 residues. V was clipped by 0 bases and J by 4 bases, with 10 bases between them. CDR3 coding DNA: TGTGCCAGCAGTTACTCGGGAGAGGGTTACAATGAGCAGTTCTTC. Translating it yields CASSYSGEGYNEQFF.

J is TRBJ2-3 and V is TRBV9, with 12 positions matching TRBD2. Germline trimming cut 4 bases from V and 2 bases from J; bases unmatched to any gene: 8. The germline gives CDR1 SGDLS, CDR2 YYNGEE. This CDR3 comprises 17 residues. CDR3 region: CASSIPLAGGITDTQYF. The CDR3 coding sequence is TGTGCCAGCAGCATCCCCCTAGCGGGAGGGATCACAGATACGCAGTATTTT.

The J gene is TRBJ1-5, the V gene TRBV5-8; D ambiguous. This CDR3 spans 17 amino acids. The germline V and J ends were trimmed by 0 bases and 0 bases, with 13 bases remaining between them. Looked up from germline, CDR1 is SGHTS and CDR2 is YDEGEE. In nucleotides, the CDR3 is TGTGCCAGCAGCTTGGAGAGGGATTGGTATAGCAATCAGCCCCAGCATTTT. As protein: CASSLERDWYSNQPQHF.

J is TRBJ1-4 and V is TRBV7-9; D perhaps matches TRBD1 (6 bases). Germline values: CDR1 SEHNR, CDR2 FQNEAQ (reference sequence). V was shortened by 0 bases and J by 0 bases, with 14 bases between the two germline ends. CDR3 length: 18 residues. The CDR3 spells CASSLANAGASTNEKLFF. The CDR3 nucleotides are TGTGCCAGCAGCTTAGCCAATGCAGGGGCTTCAACTAATGAAAAACTGTTTTTT.

V gene TRBV18 combines with J gene TRBJ1-2; TRBD1 might be the D (6 bases). Germline V lookup: CDR1 KGHSH, CDR2 LQKENI. CDR3 length: 15 residues. V was cut by 3 bases and J by 8 bases, with 19 bases left in between. CDR3 nucleotide sequence: TGTGCCAGCTCACCCGGGACCCCAAGAGGGACAGGCTACACCTTC. The encoded protein is CASSPGTPRGTGYTF.

The rearrangement joins TRBV7-2 to TRBJ1-6; 8 positions match TRBD1. CDR1 is SGHTA and CDR2 is FQGNSA in the germline V gene. V trimming: 1 base; J trimming: 8 bases; junction bases outside the gene matches: 4. This CDR3 is built from 15 residues. The CDR3 spells CASSLGDRLHSPLHF. The CDR3 nucleotides read TGTGCCAGCAGCTTAGGGGACAGGCTCCATTCACCCCTCCACTTT.

The chain uses TRBV9 and TRBJ2-1, with 13 bases identical to TRBD2. The CDR3 has 18 amino acids. CDR1 is SGDLS and CDR2 is YYNGEE in the germline V gene. V lost 2 bases, J lost 4 bases, and 9 bases stayed unmatched. DNA for the CDR3: TGTGCCAGCAGCGTGGGGACTAGCGGGACTCTCGGGTACAATGAGCAGTTCTTC. The encoded protein is CASSVGTSGTLGYNEQFF. Complete variable domain (other parts from reference TRBV9 and TRBJ2-1): DSGVTQTPKHLITATGQRVTLRCSPRSGDLSVYWYQQSLDQGLQFLIQYYNGEERAKGNILERFSAQQFPDLHSELNLSSLELGDSALYFCASSVGTSGTLGYNEQFFGPGTRLTVL.

V usage is TRBV5-1 and J usage is TRBJ1-4; D ambiguous. Germline CDR1 SGHRS, CDR2 YFSETQ. This CDR3 region has 15 residues. V lost 0 bases, J lost 3 bases, and 9 bases lay in between. The CDR3 DNA is TGCGCCAGCAGCTTGGTTGCGGGCCCTAATGAAAAACTGTTTTTT. It codes for CASSLVAGPNEKLFF.

The J gene is TRBJ1-4, the V gene TRBV7-9; unclear D gene. CDR1 is SEHNR and CDR2 is FQNEAQ in the germline V gene (reference sequence). V was pared by 1 base and J by 8 bases, with 5 bases between. This CDR3 comprises 12 residues. The CDR3 region has the DNA TGTGCCAGCAGCTTAGAACAGGAAAAACTGTTTTTT. Its protein is CASSLEQEKLFF. The full variable domain, completed using reference TRBV7-9 and TRBJ1-4, is DTGVSQNPRHKITKRGQNVTFRCDPISEHNRLYWYRQTLGQGPEFLTYFQNEAQLEKSRLLSDRFSAERPKGSFSTLEIQRTEQGDSAMYLCASSLEQEKLFFGSGTQLSVL.

The gene calls are TRBV9 and TRBJ1-1, with D tentatively TRBD1 (5 bases). Deletions cut 0 bases from V and 7 bases from J, with 19 bases between. The CDR3 length is 16 residues. Germline assignment: CDR1 SGDLS and CDR2 YYNGEE. The CDR3 here is CASSVEVQVRGIEAFF. The CDR3 region has the DNA TGTGCCAGCAGCGTAGAAGTTCAGGTTCGGGGGATTGAAGCTTTCTTT.

In its sample, this clone was seen a few times. The V and J genes are TRBV4-2 and TRBJ1-2; 7 nucleotides line up with TRBD1. Germline CDR1 and CDR2: LGHNA and YNFKEQ. J gave up 8 bases and V 4 bases, and 10 bases lay outside the gene matches. This CDR3 comprises 14 residues. The CDR3 DNA reads as TGTGCCAGCAGCCCTTGGACAGGAGGGGAGGGCTACACCTTC. Translating gives CASSPWTGGEGYTF.

As DNA, the CDR3 is TGTGCCAGCAGCTTAGCGCCGGCTAGCGGGGGACAAGAGACCCAGTACTTC. It encodes CASSLAPASGGQETQYF. J is TRBJ2-5 and V is TRBV7-2, with TRBD2 matching 10 bases. This CDR3 is built from 17 residues. Trimming cost V 0 bases and J 2 bases; bases outside gene matches: 6. CDR1 and CDR2 from the germline V gene are SGHTA and FQGNSA. Using reference TRBV7-2 and TRBJ2-5 for the parts outside the CDR3, the full variable domain is GAGVSQSPSNKVTEKGKDVELRCDPISGHTALYWYRQSLGQGLEFLIYFQGNSAPDKSGLPSDRFSAERTGGSVSTLTIQRTQQEDSAVYLCASSLAPASGGQETQYFGPGTRLLVL.

The rearrangement uses TRBV24-1 and TRBJ2-5; D perhaps matches TRBD1 (5 bases). The length of the CDR3 is 15 residues. Germline CDR1 is KGHDR and CDR2 is SFDVKD. V lost 4 bases and J 5 bases, leaving 16 bases between the germline ends. The CDR3 nucleotides read TGTGCCACCAGTGAGCCAGGGTCCGGTAGGGAGACCCAGTACTTC. This encodes CATSEPGSGRETQYF.

The V gene is TRBV6-1, the J gene TRBJ1-2; D is perhaps TRBD1 (6 bases). The V gene's germline CDR1 is MNHNS and CDR2 SASEGT. This CDR3 has 14 amino acids. V lost 1 base and J 4 bases, leaving 10 bases between the germline ends. The CDR3 DNA sequence: TGTGCCAGCAGTGAAGGGGGGCCTCTCTATGGCTACACCTTC. It encodes CASSEGGPLYGYTF.

The chain uses TRBV6-5 and TRBJ1-2; D is unresolved. V gave up 0 bases and J gave up 0 bases, with 5 bases separating them. The CDR3 runs 14 residues. The V gene's germline CDR1 is MNHEY and CDR2 SVGAGI. In nucleotides, the CDR3 is TGTGCCAGCAGTTACTCCGGTCCTAACTATGGCTACACCTTC. Translated, it gives CASSYSGPNYGYTF.

The rearrangement links TRBV7-2 to TRBJ1-3; maybe TRBD1 (5 bases). Germline CDR1 reads SGHTA; CDR2 reads FQGNSA. V dropped 6 bases and J dropped 0 bases, with 18 bases sitting between them. The CDR3 totals 17 residues. This CDR3 is CASSDPGDLASGNTIYF. The CDR3 region has the DNA TGTGCCAGCAGTGACCCCGGGGACTTAGCCTCTGGAAACACCATATATTTT.

J is TRBJ2-3 and V is TRBV24-1; 8 nucleotides line up with TRBD1. Germline-derived CDR1 and CDR2 are KGHDR and SFDVKD. The CDR3 covers 15 residues. V shed 6 bases and J 2 bases; nucleotides not matched to a gene: 6. CDR3 coding DNA: TGTGCCACCAGTAAGACAGGGGATCTCACAGATACGCAGTATTTT. The encoded protein is CATSKTGDLTDTQYF.

The chain links TRBV2 to TRBJ2-6; TRBD1 aligns across 7 bases. From germline, CDR1 is SNHLY and CDR2 FYNNEI. This CDR3 is built from 18 residues. Germline trimming cut 5 bases from V and 0 bases from J; bases unmatched to any gene: 10. The CDR3, as DNA: TGTGCCAGCAGTTACCGGGACAGCGCTATCTCTGGGGCCAACGTCCTGACTTTC. Residues: CASSYRDSAISGANVLTF.

The CDR3 bases are TGTGCCAGATCCGGGACAGGGGCCTGCACAGATACGCAGTATTTT. Residues: CARSGTGACTDTQYF. This rearrangement joins TRBV21-1 to TRBJ2-3; the D call TRBD1 from the table was never checked on the DNA. TRBV21-1 corresponds to a pseudogene. CDR3 length equals 15 residues.

This rearrangement joins TRBV19 to TRBJ2-3; no clear D gene. The germline CDR1 and CDR2 sequences are LNHDA and SQIVND (reference sequence). This CDR3 region has 11 residues. With 11 bases removed from V and 8 bases from J, the gap between germline ends came to 14 bases. CDR3 sequence: CAPVPIGTQYF. The CDR3 DNA reads TGTGCCCCAGTCCCCATTGGTACGCAGTATTTT.

Here the CDR3 DNA reads TGCGCCAGCAGAGTGACGGCGGGGTGCACAGATACGCAGTATTTT. Protein sequence: CASRVTAGCTDTQYF. The chain couples TRBV10-1 to TRBJ2-3; tentative D call: TRBD2 (6 bases). CDR1 WNHNN and CDR2 SYGVQD come from the germline V gene (reference sequence). The CDR3 covers 15 residues. Deletions cut 6 bases from V and 1 base from J, with 14 bases between.